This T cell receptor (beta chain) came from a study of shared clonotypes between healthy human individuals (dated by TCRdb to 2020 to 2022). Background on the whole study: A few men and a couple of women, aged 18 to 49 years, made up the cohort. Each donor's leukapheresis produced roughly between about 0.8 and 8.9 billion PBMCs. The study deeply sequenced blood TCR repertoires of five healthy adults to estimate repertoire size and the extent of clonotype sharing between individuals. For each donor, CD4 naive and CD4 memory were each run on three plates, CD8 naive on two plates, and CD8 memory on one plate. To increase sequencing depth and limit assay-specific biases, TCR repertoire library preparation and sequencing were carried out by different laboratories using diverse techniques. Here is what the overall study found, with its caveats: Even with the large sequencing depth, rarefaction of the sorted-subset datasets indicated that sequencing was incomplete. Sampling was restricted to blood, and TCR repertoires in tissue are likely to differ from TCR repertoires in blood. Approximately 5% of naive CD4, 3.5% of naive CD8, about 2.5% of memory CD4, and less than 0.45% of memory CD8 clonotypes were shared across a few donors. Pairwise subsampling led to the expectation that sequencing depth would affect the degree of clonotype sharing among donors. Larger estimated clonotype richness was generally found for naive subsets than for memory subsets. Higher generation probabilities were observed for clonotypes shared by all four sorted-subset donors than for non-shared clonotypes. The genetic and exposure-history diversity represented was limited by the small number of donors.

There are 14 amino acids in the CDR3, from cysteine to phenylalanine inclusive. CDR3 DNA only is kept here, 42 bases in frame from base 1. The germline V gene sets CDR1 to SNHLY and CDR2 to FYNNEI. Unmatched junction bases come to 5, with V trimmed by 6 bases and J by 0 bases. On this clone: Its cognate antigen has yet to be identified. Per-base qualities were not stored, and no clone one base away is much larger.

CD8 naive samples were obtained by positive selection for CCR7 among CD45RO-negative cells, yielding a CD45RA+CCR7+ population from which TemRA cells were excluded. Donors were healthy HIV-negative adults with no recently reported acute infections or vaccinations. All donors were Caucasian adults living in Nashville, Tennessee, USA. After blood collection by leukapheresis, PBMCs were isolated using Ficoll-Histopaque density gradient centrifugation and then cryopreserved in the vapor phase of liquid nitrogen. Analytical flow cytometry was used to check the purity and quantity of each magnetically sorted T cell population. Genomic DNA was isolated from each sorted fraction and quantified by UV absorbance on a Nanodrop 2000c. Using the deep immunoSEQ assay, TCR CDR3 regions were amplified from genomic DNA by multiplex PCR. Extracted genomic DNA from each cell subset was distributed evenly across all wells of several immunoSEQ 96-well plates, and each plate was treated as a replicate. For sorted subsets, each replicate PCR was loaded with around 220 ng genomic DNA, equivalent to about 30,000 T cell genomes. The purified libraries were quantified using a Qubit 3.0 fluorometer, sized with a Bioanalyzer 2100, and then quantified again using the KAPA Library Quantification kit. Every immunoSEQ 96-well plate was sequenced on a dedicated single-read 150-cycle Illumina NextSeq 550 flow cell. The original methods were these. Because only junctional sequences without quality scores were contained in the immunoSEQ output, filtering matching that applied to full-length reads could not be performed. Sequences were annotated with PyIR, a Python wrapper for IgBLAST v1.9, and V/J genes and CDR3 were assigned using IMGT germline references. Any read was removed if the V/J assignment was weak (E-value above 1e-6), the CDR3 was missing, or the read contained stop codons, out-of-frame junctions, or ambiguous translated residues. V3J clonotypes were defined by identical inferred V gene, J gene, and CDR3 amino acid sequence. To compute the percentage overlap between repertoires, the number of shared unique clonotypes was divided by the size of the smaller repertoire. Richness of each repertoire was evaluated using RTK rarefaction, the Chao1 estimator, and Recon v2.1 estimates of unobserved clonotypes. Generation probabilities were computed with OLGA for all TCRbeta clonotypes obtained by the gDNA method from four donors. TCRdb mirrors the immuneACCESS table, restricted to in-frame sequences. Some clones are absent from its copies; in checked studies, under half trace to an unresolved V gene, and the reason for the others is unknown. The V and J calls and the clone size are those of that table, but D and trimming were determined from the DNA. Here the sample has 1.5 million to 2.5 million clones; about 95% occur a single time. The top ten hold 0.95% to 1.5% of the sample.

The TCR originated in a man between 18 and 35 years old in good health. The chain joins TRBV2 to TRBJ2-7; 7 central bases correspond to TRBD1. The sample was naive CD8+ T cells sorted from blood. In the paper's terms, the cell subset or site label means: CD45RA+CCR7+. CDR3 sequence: CASRSQGLSYEQYF. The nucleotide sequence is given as TGTGCCAGCAGGTCACAGGGGCTCTCCTACGAGCAGTACTTC.